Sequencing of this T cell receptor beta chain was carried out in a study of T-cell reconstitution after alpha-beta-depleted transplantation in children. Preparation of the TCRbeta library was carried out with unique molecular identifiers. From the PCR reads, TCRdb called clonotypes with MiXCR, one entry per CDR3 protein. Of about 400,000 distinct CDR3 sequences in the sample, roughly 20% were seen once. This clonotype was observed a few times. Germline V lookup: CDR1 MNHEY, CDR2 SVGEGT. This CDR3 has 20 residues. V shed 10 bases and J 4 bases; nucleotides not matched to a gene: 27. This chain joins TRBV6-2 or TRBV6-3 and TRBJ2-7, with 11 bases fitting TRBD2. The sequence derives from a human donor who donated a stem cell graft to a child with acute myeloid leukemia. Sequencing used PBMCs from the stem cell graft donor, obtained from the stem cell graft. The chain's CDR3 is CATRWGLADLLSTRVYEQYF. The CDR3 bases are TGTGCCACCCGTTGGGGACTAGCGGATCTTCTGAGTACGCGGGTGTACGAGCAGTACTTC.